This T cell receptor beta chain was recovered during a study of blood T cell repertoires in COVID-19. The germline V and J ends were trimmed by 2 bases and 4 bases, with 8 bases remaining between them. CDR1 and CDR2 (germline): SGHTA, FQGNSA. The CDR3 is 13 residues long. Assay: immunoSEQ multiplex PCR; the TCRdb copy retains only in-frame clones and omits some. In the table there are under 400,000 clones, nearly 90% of which are singletons. The sample comprised peripheral blood. This receptor was identified in a man aged 18-30 years with active or convalescent COVID-19. The chain employs TRBV7-2 and TRBJ1-2; no definite D call. The CDR3 loop is CASSLNSFYGYTF. CDR3 nucleotide sequence: TGTGCCAGCAGCTTAAACAGCTTCTATGGCTACACCTTC.